This T cell receptor beta chain was observed in a study of CD8+CD57+ T cells in acquired aplastic anemia. Study at large: The DNA of sorted CD4+ and CD8+ cells averaged 3.2 ug.

Patients picked for sequencing had shown CD8+CD57+ cell expansion detected by flow cytometry. Points on this clonotype: A read error may produce the germline difference seen at one junction end.

Investigators profiled TCR beta VDJ and CDR3 from genomic DNA template. TCRdb re-derived calls from the reads in MiXCR, one entry per CDR3 protein. The sample carries a few hundred thousand distinct CDR3 sequences, approximately 51% recorded once. Germline V gene sequence: CDR1 SNHLY, CDR2 FYNNEI. This CDR3 spans 14 amino acids. The chain carries TRBV2 and TRBJ2-7, with 9 positions matching TRBD2. The specimen was sorted CD4+, CD8+, or CD8+CD57+ T cells (not recorded which) from PBMCs. The TCR originated in a human donor with aplastic anemia. The CDR3 region is CASIRAGGTGELYF. The CDR3 DNA follows: TGTGCCAGCATCCGAGCGGGGGGCACCGGGGAGCTGTACTTC.